This TCR beta chain came from a study of T cell repertoires in cytomegalovirus infection. Whole-study context: Use of recently identified HLA-C-restricted and well-studied HLA-B-restricted CMV epitopes was part of the study. Based on public TCR beta signatures, there were indications of CMV infection and of a matching HLA type.

TCRdb redid the calling of the reads with MiXCR, one entry per CDR3 protein. The repertoire holds some 920,000 distinct CDR3 sequences, with 31% as singletons. Notes on the study in general: What dominated the ex vivo response were HLA-C-restricted CMV-specific TCR beta clonotypes.

This clonotype was found a few times. Its target is not known. Trimming left V 10 bases short and J 0 bases short, with 21 bases between. This CDR3 has 17 residues. Germline CDR1 is MNHEY and CDR2 is SVGAGI. The sequenced sample was cultured CD8+ T cells from PBMCs, obtained from culture after CMV antigen stimulation. The sequence came from a human donor in good health (CMV status not recorded). Some clones in this sample may be carry-over from other donors' samples. The chain links TRBV6-5 to TRBJ1-4, with D unresolved. The CDR3 reads CATSTGYLSATNEKLFF. The CDR3 coding sequence is TGTGCCACGTCGACCGGGTACCTAAGTGCAACTAATGAAAAACTGTTTTTT.